What follows describes a single TCR beta chain. The antigen it recognizes is unknown. No base-level quality is on record; no much larger clone is a single base apart. The trial excluded patients who had a history of autoimmune disease or who were on systemic immunosuppression. Peripheral blood for TCR sequencing was collected from all dose cohorts at baseline, on cycle 4 day 1, and on cycle 7 day 1. The samples were drawn from a first-in-human, open-label, multicenter phase I dose-escalation trial of ivuxolimab. The trial enrolled adults with locally advanced or metastatic head and neck squamous cell, hepatocellular, melanoma or renal cell carcinoma. Before TCR sequencing, CD4+ T cells and CD8+ T cells from peripheral blood were sorted into separate populations. For sequencing of the TCRbeta CDR3 region, genomic DNA was extracted from the sorted cells. The immunoSEQ Assay was used for sequencing of TCRbeta CDR3 regions. Drawn from immuneACCESS, this table holds only the in-frame rearrangements with V and J called that TCRdb kept. Clones are partly lost; checked studies trace under half to an unresolved V gene and leave the rest unexplained. The sample has fewer than 140,000 clones on record, approximately 90% of them singletons. The ten largest clonotypes hold about 0.48% of the sample.

The data originate from a study of OX40 agonist ivuxolimab in advanced cancers. As for the study more broadly: Ivuxolimab, which targeted the costimulatory receptor OX40 (CD134), was an agonistic, fully human IgG2 monoclonal antibody. Intravenous ivuxolimab was administered to patients every 2 weeks at six dose levels: 0.01, 0.1, 0.3, 1.5, 3 and 10 mg/kg. Of the approximately 54 patients in dose escalation, about 20 had hepatocellular carcinoma, roughly 15 had melanoma, 9 had renal cell carcinoma and 9 had head and neck cancer. In the dose-escalation cohort, roughly 82% of patients were male, and the mean age was roughly 60 years with a range of roughly 23 to 79. Patients were allowed to have had prior anti-PD-1, anti-PD-L1 or anti-CTLA-4 therapy, and approximately 40% of the dose-escalation patients had previously received checkpoint inhibitors. Partial responses were achieved by three dose-escalation patients, of whom one had hepatocellular carcinoma and two had cutaneous melanoma. Peripheral TCRbeta sequencing was intended to test whether TCR sequence diversity was altered and clonal T-cell expansion was caused by ivuxolimab. The paper reports the monotherapy dose-escalation portion (N ≈ 50 patients) of the phase I ivuxolimab trial. Study-level results and caveats: At doses from 0.1 to 3.0 mg/kg, clonal expansion was seen in both CD4+ and CD8+ blood T cells between baseline and week 6. Partial responders in the 0.1-3.0 mg/kg groups had among the lowest normalized peripheral clonal expansion, especially among CD8+ T cells. Low levels of normalized T-cell clonal expansion were also seen in some patients who did not respond. The antigen specificity of the clonally expanded peripheral T cells was not determined. After ivuxolimab, expanded clones were on average more numerous among CD8+ T cells than among CD4+ T cells.

V is pared back by 1 base and J by 0 bases, with 10 bases lying between the germline termini. Via the germline V gene (reference sequence), CDR1 is SGHNT and CDR2 YYREEE. Reading from cysteine to phenylalanine, the CDR3 counts 15 amino acids. Only the CDR3 region is kept as DNA, spanning 45 bases read in frame from base 1. The sequence came from an adult with an advanced solid tumor such as melanoma, head and neck, liver or kidney cancer. Recombination linked TRBV5-4 to TRBJ1-1, with the D gene uncertain. The starting material was CD4+ or CD8+ T cells sorted from blood, obtained in a trial of the OX40 agonist ivuxolimab. The CDR3 is CASSLIWQLNTEAFF. The DNA is as follows: TGTGCCAGCAGCTTGATTTGGCAGTTGAACACTGAAGCTTTCTTT.